The TCR beta chain under discussion was sequenced for a study of blood T cell repertoires in COVID-19. Using immunoSEQ multiplex PCR, the repertoire was profiled, and TCRdb retains in-frame clones only, with some absent. The table has 44,000 or so clones, roughly 83% seen once. V shed 0 bases and J shed 1 base, with 12 bases lying between them. Germline V gives CDR1 MNHEY, CDR2 SVGAGI. CDR3 size: 16 residues. The sequenced material came from peripheral blood. This TCR was sampled from a man aged 45-65 years with active COVID-19. V and J are TRBV6-5 and TRBJ2-5; D ambiguous. For the CDR3, the DNA is TGTGCCAGCAGTTACTCGAATCGGAGCCCCCAAGAGACCCAGTACTTC. Translation: CASSYSNRSPQETQYF.